This TCR beta chain appears in the sequencing data of a study of CD8 T cells in ankylosing spondylitis. General study findings and limits: Among TCR beta sequences, a motif of fewer than 10 highly homologous variants appeared characteristic of ankylosing spondylitis blood.

Germline V gene data show CDR1 as LGHNA and CDR2 as YSLEER. V lost 4 bases and J lost 6, with 10 bases in between. The CDR3 consists of 13 residues. Quantitative 5'-RACE was performed with molecular barcodes, and it yielded the TCR beta libraries. TCRdb reprocessed the 5' RACE reads with MiXCR, giving one entry per CDR3 protein. The table lists about 220,000 distinct CDR3 sequences, about 7% of them singletons. This clonotype occurred many times. Its antigen is as yet unknown. The clonotype comes from a male donor with ankylosing spondylitis. The material sequenced was blood, either unsorted or a sorted T cell fraction (not recorded which). V gene TRBV4-3 combines with J gene TRBJ2-1; D might be TRBD1 (5 bases). CDR3 amino acids: CASSRQRGNEQFF. The CDR3 DNA follows: TGCGCCAGCAGCCGACAGAGAGGCAATGAGCAGTTCTTC.